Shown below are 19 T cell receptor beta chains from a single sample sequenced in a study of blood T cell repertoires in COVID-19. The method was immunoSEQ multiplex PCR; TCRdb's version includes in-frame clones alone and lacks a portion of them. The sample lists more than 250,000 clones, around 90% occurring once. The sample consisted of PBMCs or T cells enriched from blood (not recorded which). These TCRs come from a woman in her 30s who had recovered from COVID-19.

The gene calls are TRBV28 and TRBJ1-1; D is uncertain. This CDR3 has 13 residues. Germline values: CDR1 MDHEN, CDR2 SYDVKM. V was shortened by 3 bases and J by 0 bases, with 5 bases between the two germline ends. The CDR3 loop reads CASSLRLNTEAFF. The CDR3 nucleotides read TGTGCCAGCAGTTTGCGGCTGAACACTGAAGCTTTCTTT.

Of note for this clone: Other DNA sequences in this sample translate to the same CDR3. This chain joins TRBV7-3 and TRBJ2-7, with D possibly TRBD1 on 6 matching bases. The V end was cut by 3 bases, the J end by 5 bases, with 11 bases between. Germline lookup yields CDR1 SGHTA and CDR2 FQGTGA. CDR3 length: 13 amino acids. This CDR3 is CASSFTGGDEQYF. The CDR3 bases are TGTGCCAGCAGCTTTACTGGGGGCGACGAGCAGTACTTC.

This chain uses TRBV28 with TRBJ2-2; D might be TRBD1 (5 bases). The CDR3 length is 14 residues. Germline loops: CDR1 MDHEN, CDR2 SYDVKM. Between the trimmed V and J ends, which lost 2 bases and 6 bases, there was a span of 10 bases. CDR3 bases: TGTGCCAGCAGTTTAAGGGGTTGGGCCGGGGAGCTGTTTTTT. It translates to CASSLRGWAGELFF. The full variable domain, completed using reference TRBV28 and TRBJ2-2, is DVKVTQSSRYLVKRTGEKVFLECVQDMDHENMFWYRQDPGLGLRLIYFSYDVKMKEKGDIPEGYSVSREKKERFSLILESASTNQTSMYLCASSLRGWAGELFFGEGSRLTVL.

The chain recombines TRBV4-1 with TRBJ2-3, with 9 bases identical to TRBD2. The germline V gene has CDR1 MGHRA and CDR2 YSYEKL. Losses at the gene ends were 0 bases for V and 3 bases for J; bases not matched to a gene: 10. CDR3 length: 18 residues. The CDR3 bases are TGCGCCAGCAGCCAAGATCGGCTAGCGGGATCGGTTACAGATACGCAGTATTTT. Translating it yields CASSQDRLAGSVTDTQYF.

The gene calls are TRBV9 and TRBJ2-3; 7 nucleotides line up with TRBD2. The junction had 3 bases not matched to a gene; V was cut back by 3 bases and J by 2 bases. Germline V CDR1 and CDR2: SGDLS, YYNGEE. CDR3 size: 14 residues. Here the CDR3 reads CASSGDYNTDTQYF. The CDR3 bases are TGTGCCAGCAGCGGGGACTACAACACAGATACGCAGTATTTT.

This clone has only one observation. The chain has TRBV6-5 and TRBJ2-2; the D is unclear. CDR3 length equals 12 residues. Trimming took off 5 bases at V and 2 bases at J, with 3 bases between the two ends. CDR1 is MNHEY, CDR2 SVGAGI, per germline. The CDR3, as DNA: TGTGCCAGCAGTCAAAACACCGGGGAGCTGTTTTTT. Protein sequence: CASSQNTGELFF.

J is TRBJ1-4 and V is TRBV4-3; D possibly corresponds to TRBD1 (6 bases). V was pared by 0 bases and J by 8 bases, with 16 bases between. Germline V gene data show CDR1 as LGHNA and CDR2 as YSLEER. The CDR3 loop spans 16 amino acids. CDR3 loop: CASSQDLKTGREKLFF. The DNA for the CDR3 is TGCGCCAGCAGCCAAGATCTAAAGACAGGAAGGGAAAAACTGTTTTTT.

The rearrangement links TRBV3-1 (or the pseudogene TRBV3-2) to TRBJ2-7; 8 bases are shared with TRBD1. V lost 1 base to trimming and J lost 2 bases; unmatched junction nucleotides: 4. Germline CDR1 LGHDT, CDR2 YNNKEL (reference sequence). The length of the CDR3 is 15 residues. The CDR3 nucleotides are TGTGCCAGCAGCCAAGCCGACAGGGGCGCCTACGAGCAGTACTTC. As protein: CASSQADRGAYEQYF.

The chain's CDR3 is CASSLGLARNEQFF. DNA for the CDR3: TGTGCCAGCAGCCTAGGACTAGCAAGGAATGAGCAGTTCTTC. This chain joins TRBV11-1 and TRBJ2-1; 8 bases align to TRBD2. Trimming removed 5 bases from V and 7 bases from J; junction bases left unmatched: 7. The V gene's germline CDR1 is SGHAT and CDR2 FQDESV (reference sequence). The CDR3 consists of 14 residues.

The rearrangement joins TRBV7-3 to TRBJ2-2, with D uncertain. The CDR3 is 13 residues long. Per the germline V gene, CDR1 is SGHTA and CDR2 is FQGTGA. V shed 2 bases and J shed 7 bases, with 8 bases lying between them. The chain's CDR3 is CASSLSFNGELFF. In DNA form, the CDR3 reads TGTGCCAGCAGCTTATCCTTTAACGGGGAGCTGTTTTTT.

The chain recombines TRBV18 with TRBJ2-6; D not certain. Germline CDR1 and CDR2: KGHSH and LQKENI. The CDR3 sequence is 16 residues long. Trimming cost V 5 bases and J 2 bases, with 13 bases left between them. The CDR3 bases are TGTGCCAGCTCATTGCTCAGTCAGGCTGGGGCCAACGTCCTGACTTTC. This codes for CASSLLSQAGANVLTF.

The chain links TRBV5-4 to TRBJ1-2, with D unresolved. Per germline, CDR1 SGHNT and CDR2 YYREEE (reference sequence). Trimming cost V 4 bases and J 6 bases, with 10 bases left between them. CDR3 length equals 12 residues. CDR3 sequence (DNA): TGTGCCAGCAGCCTTCGCGAAAATGGCTACACCTTC. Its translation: CASSLRENGYTF.

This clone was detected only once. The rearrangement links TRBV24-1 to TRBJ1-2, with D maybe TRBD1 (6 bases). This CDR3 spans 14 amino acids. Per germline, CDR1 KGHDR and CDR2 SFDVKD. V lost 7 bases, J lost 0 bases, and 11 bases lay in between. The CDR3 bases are TGTGCCACCAGCGGCCGGGACACTAACTATGGCTACACCTTC. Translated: CATSGRDTNYGYTF.

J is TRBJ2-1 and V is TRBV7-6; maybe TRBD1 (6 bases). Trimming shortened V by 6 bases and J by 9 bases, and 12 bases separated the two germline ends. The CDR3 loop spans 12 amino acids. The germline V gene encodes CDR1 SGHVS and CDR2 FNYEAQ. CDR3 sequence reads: CASRGQGVEQFF. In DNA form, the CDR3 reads TGTGCCAGCAGGGGACAAGGGGTTGAGCAGTTCTTC.

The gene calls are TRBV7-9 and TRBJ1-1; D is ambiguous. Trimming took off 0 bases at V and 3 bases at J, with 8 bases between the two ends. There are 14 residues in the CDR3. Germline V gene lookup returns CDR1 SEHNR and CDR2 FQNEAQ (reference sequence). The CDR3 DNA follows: TGTGCCAGCAGCTTAGCGAGGCTATACACTGAAGCTTTCTTT. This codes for CASSLARLYTEAFF.

CDR3 residues: CATTPPQGLISGNTIYF. The CDR3 nucleotides are TGTGCCACCACCCCCCCGCAGGGGCTAATCTCTGGAAACACCATATATTTT. J is TRBJ1-3 and V is TRBV28, with D possibly being TRBD1 (6 bases). The ends were cut back, 10 bases at V and 0 bases at J, with 22 bases in the middle. The germline V gene encodes CDR1 MDHEN and CDR2 SYDVKM. The CDR3 covers 17 residues. The full variable domain, in which reference TRBV28 and TRBJ1-3 provide the parts outside the CDR3, is DVKVTQSSRYLVKRTGEKVFLECVQDMDHENMFWYRQDPGLGLRLIYFSYDVKMKEKGDIPEGYSVSREKKERFSLILESASTNQTSMYLCATTPPQGLISGNTIYFGEGSWLTVV.

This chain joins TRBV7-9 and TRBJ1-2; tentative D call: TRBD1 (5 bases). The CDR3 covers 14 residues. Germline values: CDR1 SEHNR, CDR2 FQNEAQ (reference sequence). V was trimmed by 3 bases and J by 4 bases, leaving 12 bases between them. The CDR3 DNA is TGTGCCAGCAGCTTGGGGCCAGCGGGCTATGGCTACACCTTC. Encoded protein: CASSLGPAGYGYTF.

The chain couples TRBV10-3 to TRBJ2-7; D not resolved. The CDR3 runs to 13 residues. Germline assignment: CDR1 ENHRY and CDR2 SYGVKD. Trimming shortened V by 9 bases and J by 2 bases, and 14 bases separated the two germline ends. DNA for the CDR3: TGTGCCATTCGCAGGCTTGCTGCCTACGAGCAGTACTTC. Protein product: CAIRRLAAYEQYF.

The CDR3 is CASSQKQGFYSGANVLTF. As DNA, the CDR3 is TGCGCCAGCAGCCAAAAACAGGGCTTCTACTCTGGGGCCAACGTCCTGACTTTC. The genes are TRBV4-3 and TRBJ2-6, with D perhaps matching TRBD1 (6 bases). In germline, CDR1 is LGHNA, CDR2 YSLEER. CDR3 length: 18 residues. The ends were cut back, 2 bases at V and 0 bases at J, with 14 bases in the middle.